These 21 T cell receptor beta chains originate from one sample sequenced in a study of cytomegalovirus exposure and HLA in healthy donors. The PCR contained 60 Vbeta and 13 Jbeta primers. The repertoire was sequenced with immunoSEQ multiplex PCR; TCRdb's copy has only in-frame clones and lacks some. The table lists about 190,000 clones, about 89% of them singletons. Sequencing was performed on PBMCs. Receptors originate from a man aged 30-40 years in good health and CMV-seronegative.

The rearrangement uses TRBV7-9 and TRBJ1-1; possible D gene TRBD1, 6 bases. The V end was cut by 5 bases, the J end by 6 bases, with 16 bases between. The CDR3 totals 14 residues. CDR1 and CDR2 from the germline V gene are SEHNR and FQNEAQ (reference sequence). The CDR3 is CASSQQGGSPEAFF. CDR3 nucleotides: TGTGCCAGCAGCCAACAGGGAGGGAGTCCTGAAGCTTTCTTT. Complete variable domain (other parts from reference TRBV7-9 and TRBJ1-1): DTGVSQNPRHKITKRGQNVTFRCDPISEHNRLYWYRQTLGQGPEFLTYFQNEAQLEKSRLLSDRFSAERPKGSFSTLEIQRTEQGDSAMYLCASSQQGGSPEAFFGQGTRLTVV.

This chain uses TRBV19 with TRBJ2-5, with TRBD1 matching 9 bases. The tail of the sequence fits TRBJ2-7 better, so the J call may be wrong. Germline V gene lookup returns CDR1 LNHDA and CDR2 SQIVND (reference sequence). The CDR3 sequence is 14 residues long. CDR3 DNA sequence: TGTGCCAGTAGTATAGGACAGGGGGCCTACGAGCAGTACTTC. Protein product: CASSIGQGAYEQYF.

The chain employs TRBV18 and TRBJ1-2; D perhaps matches TRBD1 (6 bases). Germline V gene sequence: CDR1 KGHSH, CDR2 LQKENI. CDR3 size: 14 residues. The V gene lost 1 base and the J gene lost 5 bases, with 11 bases spanning the gap. DNA for the CDR3: TGTGCCAGCTCACCACAGGGACAATCATATGGCTACACCTTC. The encoded protein is CASSPQGQSYGYTF.

The V call is TRBV9, the J call TRBJ2-1, with 11 bases identical to TRBD2. CDR1 SGDLS and CDR2 YYNGEE come from the germline V gene. Trimming took 4 bases from V and 0 from J; bases not matched to a gene: 3. The CDR3 is 16 residues long. CDR3 loop: CASSLGTSGSYNEQFF. Written as DNA, the CDR3 is TGTGCCAGCAGCTTGGGGACTAGCGGCTCCTACAATGAGCAGTTCTTC.

The chain has TRBV28 and TRBJ1-5, with D possibly matching TRBD1 (5 bases). Trimming took 6 bases from V and 7 from J, leaving 19 bases between them. CDR1 is MDHEN and CDR2 is SYDVKM in the germline V gene. The CDR3 extends over 15 amino acids. The CDR3 protein is CASSPSGKRSQPQHF. CDR3 DNA: TGTGCCAGCAGCCCCTCAGGGAAGAGGAGCCAGCCCCAGCATTTT.

The chain couples TRBV5-4 to TRBJ2-1, with TRBD2 identical over 10 bases. Germline V gives CDR1 SGHNT, CDR2 YYREEE (reference sequence). V gave up 4 bases and J gave up 14 bases; unmatched junction bases: 6. The CDR3 consists of 12 residues. The CDR3: CASSLSSGRKFF. The CDR3 region has the DNA TGTGCCAGCAGCCTTTCTAGCGGGAGAAAGTTCTTC.

The rearrangement links TRBV27 to TRBJ1-1; D gene uncertain. CDR1 and CDR2 from the germline V gene are MNHEY and SMNVEV (reference sequence). The CDR3 has 13 residues. The V end was cut by 6 bases, the J end by 0 bases, with 8 bases between. CDR3 sequence (DNA): TGTGCCAGCAGACCGCGCATGAACACTGAAGCTTTCTTT. This encodes CASRPRMNTEAFF.

With regard to this clone: The sample carries other DNA sequences with the same CDR3. CDR3 coding DNA: TGTGCCAGCAGCCCCGGACTAGCGGGAAGCTACGAGCAGTACTTC. The encoded protein is CASSPGLAGSYEQYF. The chain is built from TRBV7-2 and TRBJ2-7; 12 bases align to TRBD2. The junction had 5 bases not matched to a gene; V was cut back by 5 bases and J by 3 bases. Germline V gene lookup returns CDR1 SGHTA and CDR2 FQGNSA. CDR3 length: 15 amino acids. Full variable domain (remainder filled in from reference TRBV7-2 and TRBJ2-7): GAGVSQSPSNKVTEKGKDVELRCDPISGHTALYWYRQSLGQGLEFLIYFQGNSAPDKSGLPSDRFSAERTGGSVSTLTIQRTQQEDSAVYLCASSPGLAGSYEQYFGPGTRLTVT.

The V and J genes are TRBV4-3 and TRBJ1-4; TRBD1 might be the D (6 bases). This CDR3 has 18 amino acids. Trimming cost V 3 bases and J 3 bases, with 20 bases left between them. Germline V lookup: CDR1 LGHNA, CDR2 YSLEER. The CDR3 reads CASSHIGGGVGANEKLFF. For the CDR3, the DNA is TGCGCCAGCAGCCATATAGGGGGGGGAGTGGGGGCTAATGAAAAACTGTTTTTT.

The V gene is TRBV10-3, the J gene TRBJ2-5; a weak D match, TRBD1 (5 bases). The ends were cut back, 10 bases at V and 5 bases at J, with 17 bases in the middle. Germline assignment: CDR1 ENHRY and CDR2 SYGVKD. CDR3 size: 13 residues. The CDR3 bases are TGTGCCAGCGGCGTTACAGGCTGGGAGACCCAGTACTTC. Its protein is CASGVTGWETQYF.

The V and J genes are TRBV5-1 and TRBJ2-3; perhaps TRBD2 as D (5 bases). CDR1 is SGHRS and CDR2 is YFSETQ in the germline V gene. CDR3 size: 16 residues. The ends were cut back, 3 bases at V and 8 bases at J, with 22 bases in the middle. The CDR3 is CASSSDPSGSGITQYF. The CDR3 region has the DNA TGCGCCAGCAGCTCGGACCCGAGCGGTAGTGGAATTACGCAGTATTTT.

This clone has just a few counts. The chain combines TRBV28 with TRBJ1-3; maybe TRBD1 (6 bases). The CDR3 totals 15 residues. Germline V gene data show CDR1 as MDHEN and CDR2 as SYDVKM. Trimming removed 3 bases from V and 4 bases from J, with 13 bases in between. DNA of the CDR3: TGTGCCAGCAGTTTCCGGGGACAAGCCGGAAACACCATATATTTT. Translating gives CASSFRGQAGNTIYF.

This clone came up a few times. The J gene is TRBJ1-4, the V gene TRBV19; TRBD1 matches 7 bases. The V segment lost 6 bases and the J segment 0 bases; nucleotides outside the gene matches: 7. The CDR3 length is 16 residues. Germline V lookup: CDR1 LNHDA, CDR2 SQIVND (reference sequence). CDR3: CASSLAGTATNEKLFF. CDR3 bases: TGTGCCAGTAGCCTCGCCGGGACAGCAACTAATGAAAAACTGTTTTTT.

The V gene is TRBV4-1, the J gene TRBJ2-7, with a possible D match to TRBD1 (6 bases). Trimming took 1 base from V and 5 from J, leaving 12 bases between them. The CDR3 extends over 14 amino acids. CDR1 MGHRA and CDR2 YSYEKL come from the germline V gene. CDR3 sequence: CASSQVQQGHEQYF. The CDR3 DNA reads TGCGCCAGCAGCCAAGTTCAACAGGGCCACGAGCAGTACTTC.

The CDR3 DNA is TGTGCCAGCAGCTTCGGAGAGAGCACAGATACGCAGTATTTT. Residues: CASSFGESTDTQYF. The rearrangement joins TRBV7-6 to TRBJ2-3; no reliable D call. V was trimmed by 3 bases and J by 0 bases, leaving 7 bases between them. CDR3 size: 14 residues. The germline V gene encodes CDR1 SGHVS and CDR2 FNYEAQ.

The genes are TRBV2 and TRBJ2-4; TRBD2 might be the D (5 bases). V was cut by 0 bases and J by 4 bases, with 13 bases left in between. CDR1 and CDR2 (germline): SNHLY, FYNNEI. The CDR3 covers 16 residues. CDR3 sequence (DNA): TGTGCCAGCAGTGAAGCTCAGTTCCGGGGTAAAAACATTCAGTACTTC. This sequence encodes CASSEAQFRGKNIQYF. Drawing the rest from reference TRBV2 and TRBJ2-4, the complete variable domain is EPEVTQTPSHQVTQMGQEVILRCVPISNHLYFYWYRQILGQKVEFLVSFYNNEISEKSEIFDDQFSVERPDGSNFTLKIRSTKLEDSAMYFCASSEAQFRGKNIQYFGAGTRLSVL.

Details on this clone: This sample also contains other DNA sequences that code for the same CDR3. The V gene is TRBV27, the J gene TRBJ1-5; TRBD1 matches 7 bases. Germline assignment: CDR1 MNHEY and CDR2 SMNVEV (reference sequence). J gave up 4 bases and V 5 bases, and 5 bases lay outside the gene matches. This CDR3 has 14 amino acids. CDR3 bases: TGTGCCAGCAGTCCCCGACAGGGTAATCAGCCCCAGCATTTT. Translation gives CASSPRQGNQPQHF.

V and J are TRBV7-8 and TRBJ2-7, with 8 positions matching TRBD2. The CDR3 length is 15 residues. J gave up 7 bases and V 5 bases, and 13 bases lay outside the gene matches. Germline assignment: CDR1 SGHVS and CDR2 FQNEAQ. The CDR3 loop is CASSPGAGGRLEQYF. CDR3 nucleotides: TGTGCCAGCAGCCCAGGGGCGGGGGGACGTTTAGAGCAGTACTTC.

The V call is TRBV7-6, the J call TRBJ2-7, with D possibly matching TRBD1 (6 bases). The germline V gene has CDR1 SGHVS and CDR2 FNYEAQ. The CDR3 extends over 13 amino acids. Trimming shortened V by 3 bases and J by 5 bases, and 11 bases separated the two germline ends. CDR3 bases: TGTGCCAGCAGCTTCAACAGGGAAAACGAGCAGTACTTC. Translation gives CASSFNRENEQYF.

The CDR3 nucleotides read TGTGCCAGCAGTGTTGGCCGGGACAGGGGCTACGAGCAGTACTTC. Translating gives CASSVGRDRGYEQYF. The chain has TRBV6-1 and TRBJ2-5; 10 nucleotides line up with TRBD1. Matching the DNA end better, TRBJ2-7 makes the J call doubtful. This CDR3 comprises 15 residues. The germline gives CDR1 MNHNS, CDR2 SASEGT.

The J gene is TRBJ2-1, the V gene TRBV30, with D possibly being TRBD2 (6 bases). The CDR3 has 15 amino acids. Deletions cut 3 bases from V and 3 bases from J, with 15 bases between. Germline CDR1 is GTSNPN and CDR2 is SVGIG (reference sequence). Written as DNA, the CDR3 is TGTGCCTGGAGGGGTGGTAGCGGAAACTACAATGAGCAGTTCTTC. This encodes CAWRGGSGNYNEQFF.